The T cell receptor (beta chain) described here comes from a study of Ad26.COV2.S vaccination and SARS-CoV-2 variants. For the study at large: The COV1001 Ad26.COV2.S trial arm included the donor. The study gave Ad26.COV2.S intramuscularly, once or twice 56 days apart. Findings of the study overall: Total T cell responses may have been underestimated by the TCR breadth and depth analyses.

As regards this clone: The antigen is not known.

CDR1 is LGHNT and CDR2 is FRNRAP in the germline V gene. V was pared by 7 bases and J by 0 bases, with 22 bases between. The length of the CDR3 is 18 residues. Documented treatment: about 20 received Ad26.COV2.S at low or high dose, single or two shots; 5 received placebo; per-sample allocation not given. Material that was analyzed had been drawn on day 63 after the first vaccine or placebo injection. This adult donor, from Boston, was 18-55 years old. Using immunoSEQ multiplex PCR, the repertoire was profiled, and TCRdb retains in-frame clones only, with some absent. This sample has about 320,000 clones, with roughly 90% found just once.

This chain connects TRBV12-5 to TRBJ2-1; D ambiguous. The TCR comes from a person aged 18-65 years who received the Ad26.COV2.S COVID-19 vaccine or a placebo. The input for sequencing was peripheral blood, taken in a trial of Ad26.COV2.S vaccine versus placebo. CDR3: CASVDGHPEESSYNEQFF. CDR3 in DNA: TGTGCTAGTGTTGACGGCCATCCGGAAGAGAGCTCCTACAATGAGCAGTTCTTC.